This T cell receptor (beta chain) comes out of a study of blood T cell repertoires in COVID-19. Background on the study: Donors in the United States, Italy and Spain gave samples during acute or convalescent COVID-19.

This CDR3 is 15 amino acids long. Per germline, CDR1 SGHTA and CDR2 FQGTGA. The V segment lost 5 bases and the J segment 4 bases; nucleotides outside the gene matches: 3. Per the study methods: Cell counts per sample came from amplifying reference gene primers. The protocol was immunoSEQ multiplex PCR, while the TCRdb copy is restricted to in-frame clones and leaves out a portion. D and trimming come from the DNA, and the V and J calls and clone size come from that table. Of 250,000 to 300,000 clones listed, about nine tenths are singletons. This clone has more than one count but fewer than ten. The chain employs TRBV7-3 and TRBJ2-2, with TRBD2 identical over 11 bases. The source is a woman in her thirties or forties who had recovered from COVID-19. The specimen was peripheral blood. The CDR3 protein is CASSNLAGGTGELFF. As DNA, the CDR3 is TGTGCCAGCAGCAATCTAGCGGGAGGCACCGGGGAGCTGTTTTTT. Based on the CDR3 plus reference TRBV7-3 and TRBJ2-2, the full variable domain is GAGVSQTPSNKVTEKGKYVELRCDPISGHTALYWYRQSLGQGPEFLIYFQGTGAADDSGLPNDRFFAVRPEGSVSTLKIQRTERGDSAVYLCASSNLAGGTGELFFGEGSRLTVL.